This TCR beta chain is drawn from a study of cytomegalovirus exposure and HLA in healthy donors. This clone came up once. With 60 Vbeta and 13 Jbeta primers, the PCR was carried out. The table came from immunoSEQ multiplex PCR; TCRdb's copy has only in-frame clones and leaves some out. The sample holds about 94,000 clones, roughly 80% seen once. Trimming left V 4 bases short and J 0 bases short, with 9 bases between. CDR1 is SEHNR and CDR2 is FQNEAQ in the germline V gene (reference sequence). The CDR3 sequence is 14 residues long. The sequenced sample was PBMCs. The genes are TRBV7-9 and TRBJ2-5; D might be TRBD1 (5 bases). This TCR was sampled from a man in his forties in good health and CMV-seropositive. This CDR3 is CASSSRAYQETQYF. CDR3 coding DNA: TGTGCCAGCAGCTCCAGGGCGTACCAAGAGACCCAGTACTTC. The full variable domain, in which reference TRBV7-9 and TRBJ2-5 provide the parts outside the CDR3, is DTGVSQNPRHKITKRGQNVTFRCDPISEHNRLYWYRQTLGQGPEFLTYFQNEAQLEKSRLLSDRFSAERPKGSFSTLEIQRTEQGDSAMYLCASSSRAYQETQYFGPGTRLLVL.